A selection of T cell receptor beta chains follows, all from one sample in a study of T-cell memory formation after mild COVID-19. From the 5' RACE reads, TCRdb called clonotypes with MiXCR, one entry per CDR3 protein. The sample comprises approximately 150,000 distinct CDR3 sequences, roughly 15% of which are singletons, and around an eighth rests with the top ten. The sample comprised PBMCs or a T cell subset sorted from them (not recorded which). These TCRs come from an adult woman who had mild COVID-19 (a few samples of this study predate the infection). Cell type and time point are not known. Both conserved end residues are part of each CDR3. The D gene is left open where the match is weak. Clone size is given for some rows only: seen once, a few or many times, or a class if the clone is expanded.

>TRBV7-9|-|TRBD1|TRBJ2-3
CASSRTGLRDGTTDTQYF
TGTGCCAGCAGCCGGACAGGCCTACGGGATGGAACCACAGATACGCAGTATTTT
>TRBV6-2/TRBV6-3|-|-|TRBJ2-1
CASKAGLYNEQFF
TGTGCCAGCAAGGCGGGACTCTACAATGAGCAGTTCTTC
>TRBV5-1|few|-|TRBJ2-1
CASSLADGYNEQFF
TGCGCCAGCAGCTTGGCGGACGGGTACAATGAGCAGTTCTTC
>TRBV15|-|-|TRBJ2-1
CATSSSRWDHNEQFF
TGTGCCACCAGCAGTAGCAGGTGGGACCACAATGAGCAGTTCTTC
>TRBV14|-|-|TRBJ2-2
CASSQGVIGELFF
TGTGCCAGCAGCCAAGGGGTGATAGGGGAGCTGTTTTTT
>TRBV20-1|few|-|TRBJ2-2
CSATTRTGELFF
TGCAGTGCTACGACCAGAACCGGGGAGCTGTTTTTT
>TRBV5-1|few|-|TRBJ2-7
CASSSTGASPYEQYF
TGCGCCAGCAGCTCAACCGGGGCGAGCCCGTACGAGCAGTACTTC
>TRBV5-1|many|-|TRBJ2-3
CASSLAGGTDTQYF
TGCGCCAGCAGCTTGGCGGGCGGCACAGATACGCAGTATTTT
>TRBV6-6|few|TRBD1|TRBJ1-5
CASTATGGEQPQHF
TGTGCCAGCACCGCGACAGGGGGAGAACAGCCCCAGCATTTT
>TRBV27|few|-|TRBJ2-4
CASTRQAGNIQYF
TGTGCCAGCACTCGACAGGCTGGAAACATTCAGTACTTC
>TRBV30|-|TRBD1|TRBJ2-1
CAWSEGRGNNEQFF
TGTGCCTGGAGTGAGGGCAGGGGGAACAATGAGCAGTTCTTC
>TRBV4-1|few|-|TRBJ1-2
CASSPTGPYGYTF
TGCGCCAGCAGCCCTACAGGACCTTATGGCTACACCTTC
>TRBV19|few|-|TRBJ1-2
CASRKDSENYGYTF
TGTGCCAGTAGGAAGGACAGCGAGAACTATGGCTACACCTTC
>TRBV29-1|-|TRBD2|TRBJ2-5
CSVRGEKETQYF
TGCAGCGTCCGGGGGGAAAAAGAGACCCAGTACTTC
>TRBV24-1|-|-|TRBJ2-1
CATSDLQGDEQFF
TGTGCCACCAGTGATTTGCAGGGCGATGAGCAGTTCTTC
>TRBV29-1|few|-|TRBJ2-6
CSVFSGANVLTF
TGCAGCGTTTTTTCTGGGGCCAACGTCCTGACTTTC
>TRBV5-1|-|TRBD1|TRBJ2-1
CASSLGDSYNEQFF
TGCGCCAGCAGCTTGGGGGACAGTTACAATGAGCAGTTCTTC
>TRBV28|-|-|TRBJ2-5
CASSLATRTQETQYF
TGTGCCAGCAGCCTCGCTACAAGGACCCAAGAGACCCAGTACTTC
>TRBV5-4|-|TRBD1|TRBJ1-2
CASSLTHMEGAVAYGYTF
TGTGCCAGCAGCTTGACCCATATGGAGGGGGCCGTAGCCTATGGCTACACCTTC
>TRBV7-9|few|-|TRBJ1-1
CASSIAGAVEAFF
TGTGCCAGCAGCATCGCTGGAGCGGTGGAAGCTTTCTTT
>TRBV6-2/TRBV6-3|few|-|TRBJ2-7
CASSYTLASEQYF
TGTGCCAGCAGTTACACCCTAGCGAGCGAGCAGTACTTC
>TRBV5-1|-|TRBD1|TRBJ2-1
CASSLQGDRSYNEQFF
TGCGCCAGCAGCTTGCAGGGGGACAGATCATACAATGAGCAGTTCTTC
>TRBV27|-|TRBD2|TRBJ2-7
CASSLLTGGPPYEQYF
TGTGCCAGCAGTTTATTAACGGGAGGGCCTCCCTACGAGCAGTACTTC
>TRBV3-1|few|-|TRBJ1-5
CASSPSDWTLSNQPQHF
TGTGCCAGCAGCCCCAGCGATTGGACTCTTAGCAATCAGCCCCAGCATTTT
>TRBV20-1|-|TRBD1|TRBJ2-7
CSATGQGQQYF
TGCAGTGCTACGGGACAGGGGCAACAGTACTTC
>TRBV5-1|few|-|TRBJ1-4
CASSSGLNEKLFF
TGCGCCAGCAGCTCGGGGCTTAATGAAAAACTGTTTTTT
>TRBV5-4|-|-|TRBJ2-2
CASSLDRTAVGAGELFF
TGTGCCAGCAGCTTGGATCGGACGGCGGTCGGGGCCGGGGAGCTGTTTTTT
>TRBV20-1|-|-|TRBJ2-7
CSARRRGAENEQYF
TGCAGTGCTAGACGACGGGGGGCTGAGAACGAGCAGTACTTC
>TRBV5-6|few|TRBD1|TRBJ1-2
CASTRRGQWGYTF
TGTGCCAGCACCCGAAGGGGGCAGTGGGGCTACACCTTC
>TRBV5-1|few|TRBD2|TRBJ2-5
CASSRLPSGNQETQYF
TGCGCCAGCAGCCGGTTACCTAGCGGGAACCAAGAGACCCAGTACTTC
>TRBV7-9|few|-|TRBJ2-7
CASSLPATYEQYF
TGTGCCAGCAGCTTACCAGCAACCTACGAGCAGTACTTC
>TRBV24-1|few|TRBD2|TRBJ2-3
CATTTTGGDTQYF
TGTGCCACCACAACCACGGGGGGAGATACGCAGTATTTT
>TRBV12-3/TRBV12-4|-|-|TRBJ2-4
CASSLGPGKNIQYF
TGTGCCAGCAGTTTAGGGCCTGGCAAAAACATTCAGTACTTC
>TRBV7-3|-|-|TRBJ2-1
CASSPSGRGNEQFF
TGTGCCAGCAGCCCTAGCGGTAGGGGGAATGAGCAGTTCTTC
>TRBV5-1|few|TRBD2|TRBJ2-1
CASSSAGVGIEQFF
TGCGCCAGCAGCTCAGCGGGGGTAGGGATTGAGCAGTTCTTC
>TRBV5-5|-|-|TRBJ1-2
CASSLVGQQQTDGYTF
TGTGCCAGCAGCTTGGTAGGGCAGCAGCAGACTGATGGCTACACCTTC
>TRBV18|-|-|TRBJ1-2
CASSPPGLWGYTF
TGTGCCAGCTCACCACCTGGACTTTGGGGCTACACCTTC
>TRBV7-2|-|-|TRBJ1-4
CASSLGGSTNEKLFF
TGTGCCAGCAGCTTAGGGGGATCAACTAATGAAAAACTGTTTTTT
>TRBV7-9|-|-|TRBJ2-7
CASSSPQSYEQYF
TGTGCCAGCAGCTCCCCGCAGTCCTACGAGCAGTACTTC
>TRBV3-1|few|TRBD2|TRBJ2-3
CASRFTSGTGADTQYF
TGTGCCAGCAGATTTACTAGCGGCACGGGGGCAGATACGCAGTATTTT
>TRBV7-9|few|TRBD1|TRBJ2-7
CASSSLEGATSYEQYF
TGTGCCAGCAGCTCCCTTGAGGGGGCGACCTCCTACGAGCAGTACTTC
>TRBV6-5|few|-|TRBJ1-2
CASSYHRERRYGYTF
TGTGCCAGCAGTTACCACAGGGAACGACGGTATGGCTACACCTTC
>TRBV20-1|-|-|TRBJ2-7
CSAGSNRDFNYEQYF
TGCAGTGCCGGGTCGAACCGGGACTTCAACTACGAGCAGTACTTC
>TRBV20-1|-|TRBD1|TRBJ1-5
CSAGGRDRGARQPQHF
TGCAGTGCTGGGGGCCGGGACAGGGGTGCTAGACAGCCCCAGCATTTT
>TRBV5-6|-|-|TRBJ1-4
CASSVDANEKLFF
TGTGCCAGCAGCGTCGATGCTAATGAAAAACTGTTTTTT
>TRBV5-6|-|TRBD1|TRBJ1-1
CASSPGTDLMNTEAFF
TGTGCCAGCAGCCCCGGGACAGATTTGATGAACACTGAAGCTTTCTTT
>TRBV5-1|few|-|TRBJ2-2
CASSLALGRGGASTGELFF
TGCGCCAGCAGCTTGGCCCTTGGTCGCGGGGGCGCGAGCACCGGGGAGCTGTTTTTT
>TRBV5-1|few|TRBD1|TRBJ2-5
CASSLGQGAAETQYF
TGCGCCAGCAGCTTGGGACAGGGGGCAGCGGAGACCCAGTACTTC